This T cell receptor (beta chain) was captured in a study of blood T cell repertoires in COVID-19. Study in general: Both acute and convalescent COVID-19 samples were obtained from the United States, Italy and Spain.

Assay used: immunoSEQ multiplex PCR; TCRdb lists only in-frame clones, some missing. Altogether some 40,000 clones are present, over 85% being singletons, with the ten largest covering roughly 0.35%. Trimming cost V 8 bases and J 8 bases; bases outside gene matches: 15. Germline CDR1 reads SQVTM; CDR2 reads ANQGSEA. The CDR3 length is 14 residues. The sample comprised peripheral blood. The clonotype comes from a man aged 45-60 years with COVID-19, enrolled during active disease. This sequence joins TRBV29-1 and TRBJ1-1; 9 bases are a match to TRBD1. The CDR3 DNA reads TGCAGCACCTTATCAGGGACAGGGACCCTCGAAGCTTTCTTT. Amino acids: CSTLSGTGTLEAFF. Looking up the rest from reference TRBV29-1 and TRBJ1-1 gives the full variable domain: SAVISQKPSRDICQRGTSLTIQCQVDSQVTMMFWYRQQPGQSLTLIATANQGSEATYESGFVIDKFPISRPNLTFSTLTVSNMSPEDSSIYLCSTLSGTGTLEAFFGQGTRLTVV.